These 5 T cell receptor beta chains were all obtained from the same sample, sequenced in a study of shared clonotypes between healthy human individuals. TCRdb keeps only in-frame clones here, not all; method: immunoSEQ multiplex PCR. The sample carries under 600,000 clones, roughly 79% recorded once. The sequenced sample consisted of PBMCs. These receptors all come from a middle-aged woman in good health. Some clones in this sample may be carry-over from other donors' samples.

The V and J genes are TRBV28 and TRBJ2-1, with TRBD2 as a possible D gene (5 bases). The germline V gene encodes CDR1 MDHEN and CDR2 SYDVKM. CDR3 length: 15 residues. V lost 5 bases to trimming and J lost 1 base, with 12 bases between them. CDR3 in DNA: TGTGCCAGCAGTCGGTGGGAGAGGTCCTACAATGAGCAGTTCTTC. Translation: CASSRWERSYNEQFF.

The chain links TRBV5-4 to TRBJ2-2; TRBD1 matches at 8 bases. The CDR3 is 15 amino acids. CDR1 SGHNT and CDR2 YYREEE come from the germline V gene (reference sequence). With 5 bases clipped from V and 1 base from J, the junction kept 4 bases outside the gene matches. The CDR3 coding sequence is TGTGCCAGCAGACCAGGGGGCCAGAACACCGGGGAGCTGTTTTTT. It encodes CASRPGGQNTGELFF.

The rearrangement joins TRBV20-1 to TRBJ2-5; D gene uncertain. V was shortened by 3 bases and J by 5 bases, with 7 bases between the two germline ends. The CDR3 consists of 11 residues. Looked up from germline, CDR1 is DFQATT and CDR2 is SNEGSKA (reference sequence). The CDR3 DNA follows: TGCAGTGCTAGGGTCAAGGAGACCCAGTACTTC. Its translation is CSARVKETQYF.

The chain uses TRBV30 and TRBJ2-7; weak D call: TRBD2 (5 bases). V was cut by 2 bases and J by 7 bases, with 12 bases left in between. The CDR3 contains 12 residues. Germline CDR1 is GTSNPN and CDR2 is SVGIG (reference sequence). The CDR3 protein is CAWSSRSGEQYF. CDR3 in DNA: TGTGCCTGGAGTTCCCGGTCGGGGGAGCAGTACTTC.

For this clone: Other DNA sequences within the sample encode an identical CDR3. The rearrangement uses TRBV2 and TRBJ1-5; D possibly corresponds to TRBD1 (5 bases). The CDR3 covers 12 residues. The V end was cut by 6 bases, the J end by 2 bases, with 5 bases between. The germline gives CDR1 SNHLY, CDR2 FYNNEI. This CDR3 reads CASRGGNQPQHF. CDR3 nucleotide sequence: TGTGCCAGCAGGGGGGGCAATCAGCCCCAGCATTTT.